This record looks at one TCR beta chain sequence and its context. At one end the junction does not follow the germline gene, possibly because of a read error. The sample belongs to a study of T cell changes during pregnancy in multiple sclerosis. Libraries were prepared by immunoSEQ multiplex PCR; TCRdb keeps only in-frame clonotypes and omits some of them. Seen here are around 48,000 clones, approximately 92% observed once, and the top ten hold around 0.61%. This CDR3 has 17 residues. The germline CDR1 and CDR2 sequences are MDHEN and SYDVKM. The rearrangement uses TRBV28 and TRBJ2-6, with 10 bases matching TRBD1. The sequence was collected from a female donor with multiple sclerosis, enrolled in a pregnancy study. This sample comprised CD4+ T cells from peripheral blood mononuclear cells, obtained in the third trimester of pregnancy. The chain's CDR3 is CAGSFRQGASGANVLTF. The CDR3 nucleotides are TGTGCCGGCAGTTTCAGACAGGGGGCGTCTGGGGCCAACGTCCTGACTTTC.